Listed below are T cell receptor beta chains from one sample, sequenced in a study of cytomegalovirus exposure and HLA in healthy donors. Assay: immunoSEQ multiplex PCR; the TCRdb copy retains only in-frame clones and omits some. Reported are just over 150,000 clones; the ten largest clones contain roughly 2%. Sequenced: PBMCs. The receptors derive from a man younger than 40 in good health and CMV-seronegative. Both conserved end residues are part of each CDR3. The D gene is left open where the match is weak.

d_call	j_call	v_call	cdr3_nt	cdr3_aa
NA	TRBJ1-3	TRBV30	TGTGCTCATGAGCGGGGAAACACCATATATTTT	CAHERGNTIYF
TRBD2	TRBJ2-1	TRBV11-3	TGTGCCAGCAGCTCCGGACTAGCGGGAGGGCCGGAGCAGTTCTTC	CASSSGLAGGPEQFF
TRBD2	TRBJ2-1	TRBV9	TGTGCCAGCAGCGTGAGCGGGACGAACAATGAGCAGTTCTTC	CASSVSGTNNEQFF
NA	TRBJ2-7	TRBV7-2	TGTGCCAGCAGCTTAAATCTAGGTTTCGGCGAGCAGTACTTC	CASSLNLGFGEQYF
TRBD1	TRBJ2-1	TRBV18	TGTGCCAGCTCACGATTTGACAGGGGAGGCGACTCCTACAATGAGCAGTTCTTC	CASSRFDRGGDSYNEQFF
NA	TRBJ2-7	TRBV30	TGTGCCTGGACCGGGGGATACGAGCAGTACTTC	CAWTGGYEQYF
NA	TRBJ2-7	TRBV12-1	TGTGCCAGCAGCCCCCAGGACGCGGAGCGGGAGGGCCACTCCTACGAGCAGTACTTC	CASSPQDAEREGHSYEQYF
NA	TRBJ2-2	TRBV5-3	TGTGCCAGAAGGGGGGAGGACGCGAACACCGGGGAGCTGTTTTTT	CARRGEDANTGELFF
TRBD1	TRBJ2-7	TRBV11-3	TGTGCCAGCAGCGTACCCAGGGGGCACGAGCAGTACTTC	CASSVPRGHEQYF
TRBD1	TRBJ2-2	TRBV5-4	TGTGCCAGCAGCTTGTCTACGGGACAGGGGGCCGGGGAGCTGTTTTTT	CASSLSTGQGAGELFF
NA	TRBJ1-1	TRBV5-4	TGTGCCAGCAGCTTGGAGACAGGAGGACGTACTATGAACACTGAAGCTTTCTTT	CASSLETGGRTMNTEAFF
NA	TRBJ2-5	TRBV12-1	TGTGCCAGCAGCCGACTAGCGGGGCAAGAGGCCCAGTACTTC	CASSRLAGQEAQYF
NA	TRBJ2-5	TRBV7-8	TGTGCCAGCAGCTTAGGGGGTAGCGGAAAAGAGACCCAGTACTTC	CASSLGGSGKETQYF
TRBD1	TRBJ1-2	TRBV7-8	TGTGCCAGCAGCCCGGGCGCCAGGGGGCTGGGTGGCTACACCTTC	CASSPGARGLGGYTF
NA	TRBJ2-5	TRBV27	TGTGCCAGCAGCTCTAACCTATGGACAGCCCAAGAGACCCAGTACTTC	CASSSNLWTAQETQYF
NA	TRBJ1-2	TRBV14	TGTGCCAGCAGCGAAGTCCTAAACTATGGCTACACCTTC	CASSEVLNYGYTF
NA	TRBJ2-7	TRBV7-9	TGTGCCAGCAGCTTAAACAGTGGATACGAGCAGTACTTC	CASSLNSGYEQYF
NA	TRBJ2-2	TRBV18	TGTGCCAGCTCACGAGGAAGAAACACCGGGGAGCTGTTTTTT	CASSRGRNTGELFF
TRBD1	TRBJ1-2	TRBV14	TGTGCCAGCAGCCAAGAGTGGACAGGGAACTATGGCTACACCTTC	CASSQEWTGNYGYTF
NA	TRBJ1-3	TRBV10-1	TGCGCCAGCAGTGATCCAGGCAGCGGGTCTGGAAACACCATATATTTT	CASSDPGSGSGNTIYF
TRBD1	TRBJ2-7	TRBV27	TGTGCCAGCAGTCCCAACAGGGGCCTAACCTCCTACGAGCAGTACTTC	CASSPNRGLTSYEQYF
NA	TRBJ2-7	TRBV4-1	TGCGCCAGCAGCCAAGACCCATTGGCTCGGGACGAGCAGTACTTC	CASSQDPLARDEQYF
NA	TRBJ1-2	TRBV27	TGTGCCAGCAGTTCTACAGGGACTAACTATGGCTACACCTTC	CASSSTGTNYGYTF
NA	TRBJ2-7	TRBV21-1	TGTGCCAGCAGCAAAGGGAGTCCCTACGAGCAGTACTTC	CASSKGSPYEQYF
TRBD1	TRBJ2-7	TRBV11-3	TGTGCCAGCAGCGACAGGGGCCCCTACGAGCAGTACTTC	CASSDRGPYEQYF
TRBD2	TRBJ2-5	TRBV5-6	TGCGCCAGCAGCATGGGACTACCGGAGACCCAGTACTTC	CASSMGLPETQYF
TRBD1	TRBJ1-2	TRBV19	TGTGCCAGTAGTATGGGACAGGCCTTCTATGGCTACACCTTC	CASSMGQAFYGYTF
TRBD1	TRBJ1-4	TRBV2	TGTGCCAGCAGTGAAGAGGGACAGGGGACTGAAAAACTGTTTTTT	CASSEEGQGTEKLFF
NA	TRBJ2-2	TRBV5-4	TGTGCCAGCAGCCGGGACTCCCTTACCTCCACCGGGGAGCTGTTTTTT	CASSRDSLTSTGELFF
TRBD1	TRBJ1-5	TRBV7-9	TGTGCCAGCAGCGTACAGGGGCAGCCCCAGCATTTT	CASSVQGQPQHF
TRBD1	TRBJ2-7	TRBV2	TGTGCCAGCAGGGACAGGGGTTGGAAGTACTTC	CASRDRGWKYF
NA	TRBJ2-3	TRBV5-6	TGTGCCAGCAGCTTGGCCCCGAGCACAGATACGCAGTATTTT	CASSLAPSTDTQYF
TRBD2	TRBJ2-3	TRBV18	TGTGCCAGCTCACCACCGGCTAGCGGTAAAGATACGCAGTATTTT	CASSPPASGKDTQYF
TRBD2	TRBJ2-7	TRBV5-1	TGCGCCAGCAGCTTGGGATTAGCGGGAGCCTACGAGCAGTACTTC	CASSLGLAGAYEQYF
TRBD2	TRBJ2-3	TRBV4-3	TGCGCCAGCAGCCAAGATCGGGGGGCAGATACGCAGTATTTT	CASSQDRGADTQYF
NA	TRBJ2-4	TRBV10-3	TGTGCCATCAGCGAAACTAGGGCAGCCAAAAACATTCAGTACTTC	CAISETRAAKNIQYF
NA	TRBJ2-7	TRBV5-1	TGCGCCAGCAGCTGGACTGGGTCCTACGAGCAGTACTTC	CASSWTGSYEQYF
NA	TRBJ2-7	TRBV11-2	TGTGCCAGCAGCCTTCCCCCCGGGTCGGGGCAGTACTTC	CASSLPPGSGQYF
TRBD1	TRBJ1-2	TRBV5-4	TGTGCCAGCAGGGGGGGGGACAGGGGTGACTATGGCTACACCTTC	CASRGGDRGDYGYTF
TRBD2	TRBJ2-7	TRBV9	TGTGCCAGCAGCGTAGCTACACTAGCGGGACTCTACGAGCAGTACTTC	CASSVATLAGLYEQYF
NA	TRBJ2-2	TRBV5-5	TGTGCCAGCAGCTTGCTTGTCCTGGAGAGGGGGGAGCTGTTTTTT	CASSLLVLERGELFF